This T cell receptor beta chain originates from a study of cytomegalovirus exposure and HLA in healthy donors. Comment on this clone: What it binds is not known.

Germline V lookup: CDR1 SGHAT, CDR2 FQNNGV. Trimming cost V 5 bases and J 2 bases, with 16 bases left between them. This CDR3 contains 15 residues. PCR amplification relied on 60 Vbeta primers (plus 13 Jbeta primers). Sequenced by immunoSEQ multiplex PCR; TCRdb stores in-frame clones only, minus some. The sample yields fewer than 120,000 clones, about three quarters seen once. Study-level results: Prediction of most subjects' HLA-A and HLA-B alleles by TCR beta sequences was reportedly accurate. Under in vitro conditions, a few CMV-associated chains were confirmed as specific for CMV antigens. A later analysis linked a missense DCLRE1C variant to TCR beta V- and J-gene trimming.

The material sequenced was PBMCs. This TCR was sampled from a woman between 55 and 75 years old in good health and CMV-seropositive. The rearrangement uses TRBV11-2 and TRBJ2-7; the D is unclear. The CDR3 loop is CASSPRLELTYEQYF. CDR3 coding DNA: TGTGCCAGCAGCCCGAGACTTGAACTAACCTACGAGCAGTACTTC.